This T cell receptor (beta chain) was retrieved from a study of T cells after yellow fever vaccination. As for the study in general: SMART-Seq v4 Ultra Low Input served to prepare low-cell-number fractions. Study-wide findings and caveats: Primary-vaccination clones mostly resurfaced post-booster (under 98% CD4, roughly 87% CD8). Contamination by abundant bulk-population clonotypes could be present in FACS-sorted repertoires.

5'RACE template switching produced TCR cDNA carrying a universal primer site and UMIs. TCRdb itself ran the 5' RACE reads through MiXCR, one entry per CDR3 protein. The sample gives around 350,000 distinct CDR3 sequences, around 10% of which show up once; 15% to 20% is in the top ten. The CDR3 contains 13 residues. CDR1 is DFQATT, CDR2 SNEGSKA, per germline (reference sequence). The V gene lost 6 bases and the J gene lost 2 bases, with 12 bases spanning the gap. This clonotype was seen only a few times. Its antigen is not known. Sequenced here: PBMCs, sampled on the day of the first yellow fever vaccination. The clonotype comes from a man younger than 35 who received the YFV17D yellow fever vaccine. The V gene is TRBV20-1, the J gene TRBJ2-3; D is ambiguous. CDR3 loop: CSAPEVFTDTQYF. DNA of the CDR3: TGCAGTGCCCCAGAGGTGTTCACAGATACGCAGTATTTT.